This entry features one TCR beta chain sequence. Looked up from germline, CDR1 is LGHNA and CDR2 is YSLEER. Trimming cost V 0 bases and J 2 bases, with 9 bases left between them. The CDR3 length is 15 residues. Data came from immunoSEQ multiplex PCR; TCRdb stores just in-frame clones and leaves some out. The sample has about 29,000 clones, about 89% seen once. This specimen comes from a study of T cell changes during pregnancy in multiple sclerosis. The source of this sequence is a female donor with multiple sclerosis, enrolled in a pregnancy study. This chain uses TRBV4-3 with TRBJ2-3; possibly TRBD2 for D (5 bases). This material consisted of CD8+ T cells from peripheral blood mononuclear cells, taken after pregnancy. CDR3 region: CASSQDRGITDTQYF. The CDR3 bases are TGCGCCAGCAGCCAAGATCGGGGAATCACAGATACGCAGTATTTT.